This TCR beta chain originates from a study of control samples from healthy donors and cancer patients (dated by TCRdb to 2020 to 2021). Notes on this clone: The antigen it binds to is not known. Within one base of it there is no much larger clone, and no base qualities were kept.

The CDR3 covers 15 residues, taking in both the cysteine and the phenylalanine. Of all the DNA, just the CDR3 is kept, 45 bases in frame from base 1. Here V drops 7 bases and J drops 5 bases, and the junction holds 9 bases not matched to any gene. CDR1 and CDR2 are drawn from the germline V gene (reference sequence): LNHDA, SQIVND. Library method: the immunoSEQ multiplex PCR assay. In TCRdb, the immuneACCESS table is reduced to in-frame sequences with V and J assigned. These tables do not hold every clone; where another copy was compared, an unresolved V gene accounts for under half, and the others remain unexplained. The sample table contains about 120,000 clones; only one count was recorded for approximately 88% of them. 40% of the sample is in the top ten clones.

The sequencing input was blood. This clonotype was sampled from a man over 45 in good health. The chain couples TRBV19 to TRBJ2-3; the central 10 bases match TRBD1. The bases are TGTGCCAGTACCCCTAGGGACAGGGGTGGAGATACGCAGTATTTT. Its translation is CASTPRDRGGDTQYF.